This entry is about one T cell receptor (beta chain). Its target is unknown. Attached unique molecular identifiers marked individual cDNA molecules. Each CDR3 protein gets one entry after TCRdb re-called the 5' RACE reads with MiXCR. The sample records around 78,000 distinct CDR3 sequences, more than 13% being singletons. The data were obtained in a study of early T cells in non-severe SARS-CoV-2 infection. Study-level information: Unsorted whole-blood RNA was sequenced in bulk, leaving chains unpaired. Study-wide points: Anti-spike CD8 responses were favored in VDJdb matching, and private and CD4 specificities were missed.

This receptor was identified in an adult who was a healthcare worker with PCR-confirmed SARS-CoV-2 infection or an uninfected control (not recorded which). Sequencing input: whole blood.

The DNA of the CDR3 is TGTGCCAGCAGTGGGATTGCCGGGACAGGGAGGGAAAAACTGTTTTTT. This sequence encodes CASSGIAGTGREKLFF. The gene calls are TRBV6-6 and TRBJ1-4; 9 nucleotides agree with TRBD1. The V gene end was trimmed by 5 bases and the J gene end by 8 bases; junction bases not matched to a gene: 12. The CDR3 runs 16 residues. Germline CDR1 is MNHNY and CDR2 is SVGAGI (reference sequence).